This TCR beta chain was obtained from a study of a mutant IDH1 vaccine in newly diagnosed glioma. Indicated time point: week 47, end of study. In the vaccine, a single dose held 300 ug of the mutant IDH1 20-mer peptide, along with topical imiquimod. Profiling relied on immunoSEQ multiplex PCR, and the TCRdb table lists in-frame clones only, not all of them. The data show approximately 50,000 clones, with about three quarters seen just once and 4.9% held by the top ten. Germline loops: CDR1 GTSNPN, CDR2 SVGIG (reference sequence). Losses at the gene ends were 5 bases for V and 6 bases for J; bases not matched to a gene: 2. The CDR3 consists of 12 residues. Turning to this clone: The target antigen is unknown.

V gene TRBV30 combines with J gene TRBJ1-4, with TRBD1 matching over 8 bases. This receptor was obtained from a woman in her forties with glioma. Some clones in this sample may be carry-over from other donors' samples. The specimen was PBMCs, collected from a glioma patient whose treatment included an IDH1 peptide vaccine. CDR3 sequence reads: CAWLGQDEKLFF. The CDR3 coding sequence is TGTGCCTGGTTGGGACAGGATGAAAAACTGTTTTTT.